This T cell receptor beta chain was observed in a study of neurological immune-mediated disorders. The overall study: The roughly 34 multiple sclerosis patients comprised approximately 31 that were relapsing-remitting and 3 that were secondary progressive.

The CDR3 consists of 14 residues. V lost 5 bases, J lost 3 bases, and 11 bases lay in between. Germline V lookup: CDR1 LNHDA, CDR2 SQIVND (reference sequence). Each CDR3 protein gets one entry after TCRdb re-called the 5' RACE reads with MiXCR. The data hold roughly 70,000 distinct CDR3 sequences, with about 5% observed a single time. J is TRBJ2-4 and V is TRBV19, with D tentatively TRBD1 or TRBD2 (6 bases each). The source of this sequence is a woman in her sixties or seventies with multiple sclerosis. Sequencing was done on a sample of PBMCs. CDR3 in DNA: TGTGCCAGTAGTCCCAGGGGAGGCAAAAACATTCAGTACTTC. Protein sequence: CASSPRGGKNIQYF.